This T cell receptor beta chain was retrieved from a study of T cells in Graves' hyperthyroidism and ophthalmopathy. Study-wide findings and caveats: Model predictions of ophthalmopathy came a median roughly 6.4 months before onset.

From RNA transcripts, TCR beta CDR3 regions were amplified. A set of HTBI primers served as the primers for a first-round RT-PCR of the TCR CDR3. TCRdb analysed the multiplex PCR reads with MiXCR anew, one entry per CDR3 protein. The sample holds around 580,000 distinct CDR3 sequences, 16% seen once. Notes on this clonotype: Its specificity is unknown.

Graves' hyperthyroidism without ophthalmopathy progression within 18 months was termed stable. The patients, who ranged from 18 to 65 in age, presented with newly diagnosed hyperthyroidism lasting under 2 months. Based on clinical symptoms, serum thyroxine and TRAb, thyroid ultrasound and orbital computed tomography, diagnoses were reached. Germline lookup yields CDR1 WSHSY and CDR2 SAAADI. V trimming: 6 bases; J trimming: 4 bases; junction bases outside the gene matches: 5. The CDR3 totals 15 residues. Input material: blood. This receptor was identified in a woman in her late teens or twenties with Graves' hyperthyroidism. This chain links TRBV10-2 with TRBJ2-1, with 11 bases fitting TRBD2. CDR3 DNA sequence: TGCGCCAGCAGACCCACTAGCGGGGGTTACAATGAGCAGTTCTTC. Amino acids: CASRPTSGGYNEQFF.